The source of this T cell receptor (beta chain) is a study of cytomegalovirus exposure and HLA in healthy donors. Study at large: An earlier analysis found around 100 million unique TCR beta sequences from around 180 million T cells.

As for this clone: What it binds is unknown.

The germline gives CDR1 LNHNV, CDR2 YYDKDF (reference sequence). Trimming removed 5 bases from V and 2 bases from J; junction bases left unmatched: 7. The CDR3 runs 15 residues. Study outcomes and limitations: Later on, an analysis tied under 20,000 TCR beta sequences to HLA alleles at 0.05 false discovery rate. Relative to the approximately 660-donor mean, N-insertions were reportedly fewer in an Asian-associated ancestry cluster in a later analysis.

PCR amplification relied on 60 Vbeta primers (plus 13 Jbeta primers). Produced via immunoSEQ multiplex PCR; TCRdb's table is partial and in-frame only. The sample carries about 240,000 clones, over 80% recorded once. Healthy individuals who donated bone marrow served as the donors. The chain is built from TRBV15 and TRBJ2-7, with 9 nucleotides matching TRBD1. This TCR was recovered from a middle-aged woman in good health and CMV-seropositive. Source material: PBMCs. In DNA, the CDR3 is TGTGCCACCAGCCCCGGTAGGGACAGGGCCTACGAGCAGTACTTC. Encoded protein: CATSPGRDRAYEQYF.